Many counts were recorded for the clone carrying this T cell receptor (beta chain). Its specificity is not known. This record comes from a study of T-cell memory formation after mild COVID-19. Findings and limits, study-wide: SARS-CoV-2 specificity was not confirmed for second-wave clones peaking on day 37. Later expanders leaned CD4+, whereas day 15 to 85 contracting clones were balanced CD4/CD8.

TCRdb analysed the 5' RACE reads with MiXCR anew, one entry per CDR3 protein. The repertoire holds 250,000 to 400,000 distinct CDR3 sequences, around 15% seen once, with around 20% in the top ten. After removal of 6 bases from V and 3 bases from J, the junction contained 14 bases not matched to a gene. Germline loops: CDR1 DFQATT, CDR2 SNEGSKA (reference sequence). This CDR3 region has 15 residues. The TCR originated in a man in his late teens or twenties who had mild COVID-19 (a few samples of this study predate the infection). Cell type and time point are not known. The chain is built from TRBV20-1 and TRBJ2-7, with 7 bases fitting TRBD1. Sequenced material: PBMCs or a T cell subset sorted from them (not recorded which). DNA of the CDR3: TGCAGTGCACAGCCGGGACAGCTCCTGCTCTACGAGCAGTACGTC. Translating gives CSAQPGQLLLYEQYV.